These 29 T cell receptor beta chains were all obtained from the same sample, sequenced in a study of shared clonotypes between healthy human individuals (dated by TCRdb to about 2020). The library was obtained by the immunoSEQ multiplex PCR assay. This immuneACCESS table, as held by TCRdb, lists in-frame sequences with V and J called but not all clones. Of the missing ones, under half trace to an unresolved V gene in checked studies; the others have no known cause. Counted in this sample were 2 million to 2.5 million clones; more than 80% of them appeared once. 0.39% of the sample is in the top ten clones. The sample taken for sequencing was naive CD4+ T cells from PBMCs. The sample's cell subset or site, from its label and the paper: CD45RA+ positively selected. These receptors all stem from a man younger than 30 in good health. Some clones in this sample may be carry-over from other donors' samples.

This clone came up a few times. This chain uses TRBV28 with TRBJ1-1; unclear D gene. This CDR3 is built from 15 residues. Germline V gene data show CDR1 as MDHEN and CDR2 as SYDVKM. Trimming removed 5 bases at V and 3 bases at J, with 16 bases between. The CDR3 coding sequence is TGTGCCAGCAGTACCCCATACTGGTCGGACACTGAAGCTTTCTTT. Protein sequence: CASSTPYWSDTEAFF.

The chain links TRBV10-3 to TRBJ2-4; 7 bases align to TRBD2. The CDR3 sequence is 15 residues long. J lost 8 bases, V lost 11 bases, and 18 bases had no gene match. Per germline, CDR1 ENHRY and CDR2 SYGVKD. CDR3 residues: CAASSGDPAGDIQYF. CDR3 sequence (DNA): TGTGCCGCATCCTCGGGCGACCCCGCGGGGGACATTCAGTACTTC.

The J gene is TRBJ2-1, the V gene TRBV4-2; 14 bases match TRBD2. Germline-derived CDR1 and CDR2 are LGHNA and YNFKEQ. After removal of 4 bases from V and 12 bases from J, the junction contained 11 bases not matched to a gene. CDR3 length: 16 amino acids. CDR3 in DNA: TGTGCCAGCAGCCGGTCGGGGACTAGCGGGAGTGTAGTGCAGTTCTTC. Translation gives CASSRSGTSGSVVQFF.

This rearrangement joins TRBV7-9 to TRBJ2-2, with D uncertain. The CDR3 spans 12 residues. CDR1 is SEHNR, CDR2 FQNEAQ, per germline (reference sequence). Trimming removed 3 bases at V and 4 bases at J, with 3 bases between. The CDR3 nucleotides read TGTGCCAGCAGCTTCGGCACCGGGGAGCTGTTTTTT. Translation gives CASSFGTGELFF.

This chain connects TRBV28 to TRBJ1-2, with 7 nucleotides matching TRBD1. Losses at the gene ends were 6 bases for V and 4 bases for J; bases not matched to a gene: 11. CDR1 is MDHEN, CDR2 SYDVKM, per germline. This CDR3 has 15 residues. This CDR3 is CASRRQGIRGYGYTF. The CDR3 DNA is TGTGCCAGCAGGAGACAGGGTATTAGGGGCTATGGCTACACCTTC.

V is TRBV5-8 and J is TRBJ2-5; either TRBD1 or TRBD2 may supply D (6 bases each). V was shortened by 4 bases and J by 5 bases, with 15 bases between the two germline ends. CDR1 and CDR2 (germline): SGHTS, YDEGEE. This CDR3 has 14 amino acids. The CDR3 DNA reads TGTGCCAGCAGCCACCGGGGGCTAGGGGAGACCCAGTACTTC. This sequence encodes CASSHRGLGETQYF. The variable domain in full, with the rest retrieved from reference TRBV5-8 and TRBJ2-5, is EAGVTQSPTHLIKTRGQQATLRCSPISGHTSVYWYQQALGLGLQFLLWYDEGEERNRGNFPPRFSGRQFPNYSSELNVNALELEDSALYLCASSHRGLGETQYFGPGTRLLVL.

The chain employs TRBV7-2 and TRBJ2-1; TRBD1 matches at 9 bases. Germline CDR1 is SGHTA and CDR2 is FQGNSA. The J segment lost 6 bases and the V segment lost 0 bases, leaving 6 bases of the junction unmatched. The CDR3 sequence is 16 residues long. For the CDR3, the DNA is TGTGCCAGCAGCTTAGCTGGGGACAGGGTTTTCAATGAGCAGTTCTTC. Translated, it gives CASSLAGDRVFNEQFF. The full variable domain, its missing parts supplied by reference TRBV7-2 and TRBJ2-1, is GAGVSQSPSNKVTEKGKDVELRCDPISGHTALYWYRQSLGQGLEFLIYFQGNSAPDKSGLPSDRFSAERTGGSVSTLTIQRTQQEDSAVYLCASSLAGDRVFNEQFFGPGTRLTVL.

The chain combines TRBV5-8 with TRBJ1-2; TRBD1 agrees at 7 bases. Looked up from germline, CDR1 is SGHTS and CDR2 is YDEGEE. Trimming at V came to 0 bases and at J to 1 base, leaving 12 bases not matched to a gene. This CDR3 is built from 18 residues. The CDR3 nucleotides read TGTGCCAGCAGCTTGGGGGACAGAAAAGCGAGATATAACTATGGCTACACCTTC. Translated: CASSLGDRKARYNYGYTF.

This clone was recorded once. This chain joins TRBV6-5 and TRBJ2-7; TRBD2 aligns across 13 bases. The CDR3 length is 14 residues. With V trimmed by 8 bases and J by 7 bases, 8 bases remained unmatched. Germline V gives CDR1 MNHEY, CDR2 SVGAGI. The CDR3 DNA reads as TGTGCCAGCGCGGGACTAGCGGGATTTGGTGAGCAGTACTTC. This translates into CASAGLAGFGEQYF.

The chain recombines TRBV25-1 with TRBJ1-2; D is uncertain. The germline V and J ends were trimmed by 2 bases and 2 bases, with 6 bases remaining between them. Germline CDR1 and CDR2: MGHDK and SYGVNS. The CDR3 has 13 residues. The CDR3: CASSEQTNYGYTF. The CDR3 DNA follows: TGTGCCAGCAGTGAACAGACGAACTATGGCTACACCTTC.

The V and J genes are TRBV7-9 and TRBJ2-7; possible D gene TRBD1, 5 bases. Trimming cost V 6 bases and J 4 bases, with 10 bases left between them. Germline V lookup: CDR1 SEHNR, CDR2 FQNEAQ (reference sequence). The length of the CDR3 is 12 residues. CDR3 DNA: TGTGCCAGCAGTACGACAGAGTACGAGCAGTACTTC. It is translated as CASSTTEYEQYF.

The J gene is TRBJ2-1, the V gene TRBV11-2; 8 bases are a match to TRBD2. The CDR3 extends over 14 amino acids. CDR1 and CDR2 (germline): SGHAT, FQNNGV. V lost 10 bases, J lost 0 bases, and 5 bases stayed unmatched. This CDR3 is CATQRGSSYNEQFF. In DNA, the CDR3 is TGTGCCACTCAGCGGGGGAGCTCCTACAATGAGCAGTTCTTC.

The table lists this clone with a count of one. The rearrangement uses TRBV10-3 and TRBJ2-1, with D possibly matching TRBD2 (5 bases). Trimming removed 10 bases at V and 0 bases at J, with 19 bases between. CDR1 ENHRY and CDR2 SYGVKD come from the germline V gene. CDR3 length equals 16 residues. The CDR3 spells CATLQGGGSSYNEQFF. CDR3 in DNA: TGTGCCACCCTCCAAGGCGGAGGAAGCTCCTACAATGAGCAGTTCTTC.

CDR3 DNA sequence: TGTGCCAGCAGTGAAGCGGCCATAGGCCGAGACACAGATACGCAGTATTTT. As protein: CASSEAAIGRDTDTQYF. The chain links TRBV6-1 to TRBJ2-3; no reliable D call. Trimming pared 0 bases from V and 2 bases from J, leaving 15 bases between. Per germline, CDR1 MNHNS and CDR2 SASEGT. The CDR3 extends over 17 amino acids.

The chain carries TRBV5-1 and TRBJ2-3, with D hard to call. The V gene lost 3 bases and the J gene lost 0 bases, with 8 bases spanning the gap. This CDR3 region has 14 residues. Germline CDR1 and CDR2: SGHRS and YFSETQ. The DNA for the CDR3 is TGCGCCAGCAGCTCGCCCAGGAGCACAGATACGCAGTATTTT. It encodes CASSSPRSTDTQYF.

The chain carries TRBV15 and TRBJ2-7, with unresolved D. The CDR3 length is 14 residues. Trimming took off 0 bases at V and 5 bases at J, with 11 bases between the two ends. Germline V lookup: CDR1 LNHNV, CDR2 YYDKDF (reference sequence). The CDR3 reads CATSRDLLDHEQYF. DNA for the CDR3: TGTGCCACCAGCAGAGATCTGCTAGACCACGAGCAGTACTTC. The variable domain in full, completed from reference TRBV15 and TRBJ2-7, reads DAMVIQNPRYQVTQFGKPVTLSCSQTLNHNVMYWYQQKSSQAPKLLFHYYDKDFNNEADTPDNFQSRRPNTSFCFLDIRSPGLGDTAMYLCATSRDLLDHEQYFGPGTRLTVT.

This chain joins TRBV11-2 and TRBJ2-5; D possibly corresponds to TRBD1 (8 bases). Between the trimmed V and J ends, which lost 4 bases and 4 bases, there was a span of 16 bases. The germline V gene encodes CDR1 SGHAT and CDR2 FQNNGV. The CDR3 is 15 amino acids. CDR3 nucleotides: TGTGCCAGCAGCTCCGAGACAGGGGAGGGAGAGACCCAGTACTTC. It encodes CASSSETGEGETQYF.

The V and J genes are TRBV6-1 and TRBJ2-7; tentatively, D is TRBD2 (7 bases). The CDR3 has 15 amino acids. Trimming took 7 bases from V and 5 from J, leaving 21 bases between them. From germline, CDR1 is MNHNS and CDR2 SASEGT. The CDR3 reads CASTERTALADEQYF. CDR3 DNA: TGTGCCAGCACCGAGAGGACAGCTCTAGCGGACGAGCAGTACTTC.

The chain is built from TRBV18 and TRBJ1-3; D gene unclear. The CDR3 length is 14 residues. Germline V CDR1 and CDR2: KGHSH, LQKENI. Trimming shortened V by 3 bases and J by 0 bases, and 6 bases separated the two germline ends. The DNA of the CDR3 is TGTGCCAGCTCACCGGTAGACTCTGGAAACACCATATATTTT. Translation: CASSPVDSGNTIYF.

The chain couples TRBV29-1 to TRBJ1-4; TRBD1 is a possible D gene (6 bases). CDR1 and CDR2 (germline): SQVTM, ANQGSEA. V lost 4 bases, J lost 4 bases, and 10 bases lay in between. The CDR3 has 13 residues. DNA of the CDR3: TGCAGCGTTGCCAGGGGTAGTAATGAAAAACTGTTTTTT. It yields the protein CSVARGSNEKLFF.

The chain links TRBV7-2 to TRBJ1-3; 9 positions agree with TRBD1. The CDR3 runs 16 residues. Germline values: CDR1 SGHTA, CDR2 FQGNSA. The junction had 8 bases not matched to a gene; V was cut back by 5 bases and J by 3 bases. The CDR3 sequence is CASSTFTGGFGNTIYF. Here the CDR3 DNA reads TGTGCCAGCAGCACCTTTACAGGGGGCTTTGGAAACACCATATATTTT.

The chain joins TRBV4-3 to TRBJ1-3, with 7 nucleotides matching TRBD1. Trimming cost V 4 bases and J 4 bases; bases outside gene matches: 7. The germline CDR1 and CDR2 sequences are LGHNA and YSLEER. This CDR3 contains 15 residues. The CDR3 reads CASSPGQNAGNTIYF. The CDR3 coding sequence is TGCGCCAGCAGCCCGGGACAGAACGCCGGAAACACCATATATTTT.

The rearrangement links TRBV28 to TRBJ1-3; D may be TRBD1 (6 bases). This CDR3 has 17 amino acids. The V gene's germline CDR1 is MDHEN and CDR2 SYDVKM. V was cut by 3 bases and J by 0 bases, with 15 bases left in between. In DNA, the CDR3 is TGTGCCAGCAGTTTGGGGGGGGGCACATACTCTGGAAACACCATATATTTT. It specifies CASSLGGGTYSGNTIYF.

The genes are TRBV9 and TRBJ1-1, with D unresolved. The V end was cut by 4 bases, the J end by 7 bases, with 14 bases between. This CDR3 region has 13 residues. Germline CDR1 SGDLS, CDR2 YYNGEE. The CDR3 loop is CASSPGVGLEAFF. The CDR3 coding sequence is TGTGCCAGCAGCCCAGGTGTCGGGCTTGAAGCTTTCTTT.

As regards this clone: Other DNA sequences in the same sample also yield this CDR3. V and J are TRBV5-1 and TRBJ2-6; D gene unclear. In germline, CDR1 is SGHRS, CDR2 YFSETQ. V gave up 4 bases and J gave up 4 bases, with 9 bases separating them. There are 14 residues in the CDR3. The chain's CDR3 is CASSLDSGANVLTF. The CDR3 DNA reads as TGCGCCAGCAGCCTCGATTCAGGGGCCAACGTCCTGACTTTC.

The chain combines TRBV15 with TRBJ2-7; 9 bases match TRBD2. Germline trimming cut 5 bases from V and 7 bases from J; bases unmatched to any gene: 9. The CDR3 runs 14 residues. Germline CDR1 and CDR2: LNHNV and YYDKDF (reference sequence). The DNA of the CDR3 is TGTGCCACCAGCGGCGGGGGGGACTTAACTGAGCAGTACTTC. Translated, it gives CATSGGGDLTEQYF.

This chain uses TRBV7-3 with TRBJ2-1, with unresolved D. CDR3 length equals 15 residues. The V gene lost 5 bases and the J gene lost 3 bases, with 14 bases spanning the gap. CDR1 and CDR2 from the germline V gene are SGHTA and FQGTGA. The chain's CDR3 is CASSLAIQNYNEQFF. The CDR3 nucleotides read TGTGCCAGCAGCCTTGCGATCCAGAACTACAATGAGCAGTTCTTC.

V and J are TRBV27 and TRBJ1-2; D call uncertain. The ends were cut back, 0 bases at V and 0 bases at J, with 11 bases in the middle. This CDR3 comprises 16 residues. Germline values: CDR1 MNHEY, CDR2 SMNVEV (reference sequence). The CDR3 loop is CASSLSGLEANYGYTF. The DNA of the CDR3 is TGTGCCAGCAGTTTATCCGGACTGGAAGCTAACTATGGCTACACCTTC.

This clone was counted a single time. V and J are TRBV6-5 and TRBJ2-3, with 12 bases fitting TRBD1. The junction had 10 bases not matched to a gene; V was cut back by 10 bases and J by 5 bases. The CDR3 length is 15 residues. Germline V gene data show CDR1 as MNHEY and CDR2 as SVGAGI. This CDR3 is CATSAGTGGLDTQYF. In DNA form, the CDR3 reads TGTGCCACCTCAGCCGGGACAGGGGGCTTAGATACGCAGTATTTT.